A selection of T cell receptor beta chains follows, all from one sample in a study of cytomegalovirus exposure and HLA in healthy donors. Sequenced by immunoSEQ multiplex PCR; TCRdb stores in-frame clones only, minus some. Seen here are 200,000 or so clones, 75% to 95% observed once, and the top ten hold approximately 1.1%. Sequenced input: PBMCs. Every receptor here comes from a woman between 18 and 30 years old in good health and CMV-seronegative. Each CDR3 is given with its conserved first and last residue. A D gene is named only where the DNA matches it firmly. The size of a clone is reported for some rows only, either as once, few or many, or as a class for expanded clones.

CDR3aa | CDR3nt | abundance | d_gene | len | j_gene | v_gene
CASSQDPGQGVFNEQFF | TGCGCCAGCAGCCAAGATCCCGGACAGGGGGTATTCAATGAGCAGTTCTTC | NA | TRBD1 | 17 | TRBJ2-1 | TRBV4-1
CASSGTSGRSSYNEQFF | TGCGCCAGCAGTGGGACTAGCGGTAGGAGCTCCTACAATGAGCAGTTCTTC | NA | TRBD2 | 17 | TRBJ2-1 | TRBV10-1
CASSELVYTGELFF | TGTGCCAGCAGTGAACTCGTGTACACCGGGGAGCTGTTTTTT | NA | NA | 14 | TRBJ2-2 | TRBV6-1
CASSRQTSNQPQHF | TGTGCCAGCAGCCGACAGACAAGCAATCAGCCCCAGCATTTT | once | NA | 14 | TRBJ1-5 | TRBV6-1
CATSRFPPSGRREQYF | TGTGCCACCAGCAGGTTCCCGCCTAGCGGGAGGCGGGAGCAGTACTTC | NA | TRBD2 | 16 | TRBJ2-7 | TRBV15
CASSHSPGANEKLFF | TGTGCCAGCAGCCACTCCCCGGGGGCTAATGAAAAACTGTTTTTT | NA | NA | 15 | TRBJ1-4 | TRBV16
CASSLALAASYEQYF | TGTGCCAGCAGCTTGGCCCTAGCCGCCAGCTACGAGCAGTACTTC | NA | NA | 15 | TRBJ2-7 | TRBV5-4
CASSLAGDYGYTF | TGTGCCAGCAGTTTGGCAGGGGACTATGGCTACACCTTC | NA | NA | 13 | TRBJ1-2 | TRBV28
CASSTGQETYEQYF | TGTGCCAGCAGTACGGGACAGGAGACCTACGAGCAGTACTTC | NA | TRBD1 | 14 | TRBJ2-7 | TRBV25-1
CASSDLAGSTDTQYF | TGTGCCAGCAGTGATTTAGCGGGATCAACAGATACGCAGTATTTT | NA | TRBD2 | 15 | TRBJ2-3 | TRBV25-1
CAWSFEENQPQHF | TGTGCCTGGAGTTTTGAGGAGAATCAGCCCCAGCATTTT | NA | NA | 13 | TRBJ1-5 | TRBV30